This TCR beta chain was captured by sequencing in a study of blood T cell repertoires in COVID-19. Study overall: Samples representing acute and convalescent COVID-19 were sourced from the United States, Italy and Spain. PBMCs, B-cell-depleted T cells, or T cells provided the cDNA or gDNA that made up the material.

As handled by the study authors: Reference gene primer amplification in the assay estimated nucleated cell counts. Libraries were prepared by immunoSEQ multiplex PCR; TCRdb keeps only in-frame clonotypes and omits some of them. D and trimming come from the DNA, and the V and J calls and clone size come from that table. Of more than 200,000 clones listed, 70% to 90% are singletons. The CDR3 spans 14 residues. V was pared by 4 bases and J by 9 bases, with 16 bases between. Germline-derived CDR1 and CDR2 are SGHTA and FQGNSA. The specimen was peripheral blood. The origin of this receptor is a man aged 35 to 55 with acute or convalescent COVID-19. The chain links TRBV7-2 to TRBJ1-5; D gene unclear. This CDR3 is CASSSSGVAGPQHF. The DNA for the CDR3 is TGTGCCAGCAGCTCCTCGGGCGTCGCGGGGCCCCAGCATTTT.